What follows are 24 T cell receptor beta chains derived from one specimen sequenced in a study of cytomegalovirus exposure and HLA in healthy donors. Amplification used 60 Vbeta primers and 13 Jbeta primers. Profiling relied on immunoSEQ multiplex PCR, and the TCRdb table lists in-frame clones only, not all of them. The sample holds roughly 190,000 clones; more than 65% are singletons and the top ten take roughly 3.6%. Sequenced input: PBMCs. Receptors were obtained from a man aged 40-55 years in good health and CMV-seropositive.

About this clone: This sample includes further DNA sequences coding for the same CDR3. J is TRBJ2-3 and V is TRBV9; D might be TRBD2 (5 bases). Germline CDR1 reads SGDLS; CDR2 reads YYNGEE. The CDR3 has 15 amino acids. Trimming stripped 0 bases from V and 0 bases from J, with 8 bases between. The CDR3 DNA sequence: TGTGCCAGCAGCGTAGTCGGGGATAGCACAGATACGCAGTATTTT. Amino acids: CASSVVGDSTDTQYF.

This clone was detected once. The CDR3 sequence: CASSEKTGQGARGNTIYF. DNA for the CDR3: TGTGCCAGCAGTGAGAAAACGGGACAGGGGGCCCGAGGAAACACCATATATTTT. The gene calls are TRBV6-1 and TRBJ1-3; 12 positions agree with TRBD1. From germline, CDR1 is MNHNS and CDR2 SASEGT. The CDR3 is 18 residues long. Losses at the gene ends were 3 bases for V and 4 bases for J; bases not matched to a gene: 10.

This chain links TRBV30 with TRBJ2-7; 8 bases fit TRBD1. Looked up from germline, CDR1 is GTSNPN and CDR2 is SVGIG (reference sequence). The CDR3 consists of 14 residues. Trimming cost V 2 bases and J 3 bases; bases outside gene matches: 6. CDR3 region: CAWSTGTGNYEQYF. Here the CDR3 DNA reads TGTGCCTGGAGTACCGGGACAGGAAACTACGAGCAGTACTTC.

Of note for this clone: The conserved closing phenylalanine or tryptophan is absent in this CDR3, likely reflecting a read error. The genes are TRBV7-2 and TRBJ2-7; 9 positions agree with TRBD2. The V and J ends lost 5 bases and 5 bases, in that order; junction bases with no gene match: 16. CDR1 SGHTA and CDR2 FQGNSA come from the germline V gene. There are 17 residues in the CDR3. In DNA form, the CDR3 reads TGTGCCAGCAGCACTAGGAGGGGGCTAGCGGGATCGGACGAGCAGTACTCC. Protein product: CASSTRRGLAGSDEQYS.

The rearrangement links TRBV2 to TRBJ2-2; TRBD1 agrees at 7 bases. The ends lost 4 bases at V and 5 bases at J; junction bases unmatched: 4. The CDR3 covers 14 residues. Germline CDR1 and CDR2: SNHLY and FYNNEI. CDR3 sequence reads: CASSVDRYTGELFF. The CDR3 DNA sequence: TGTGCCAGCAGTGTGGACAGGTATACCGGGGAGCTGTTTTTT.

CDR3 DNA sequence: TGTGCCAGCAGTTACGGATTATTGGGGGCGGTCGGGGAGCTGTTTTTT. Protein product: CASSYGLLGAVGELFF. The chain couples TRBV6-5 to TRBJ2-2, with D possibly matching TRBD1 (6 bases). This CDR3 region has 16 residues. Germline lookup yields CDR1 MNHEY and CDR2 SVGAGI. The germline V and J ends were trimmed by 2 bases and 7 bases, with 17 bases remaining between them.

The V and J genes are TRBV5-1 and TRBJ2-2; 7 bases map to TRBD1. Germline V gene sequence: CDR1 SGHRS, CDR2 YFSETQ. The CDR3 totals 15 residues. V gave up 2 bases and J gave up 6 bases; unmatched junction bases: 7. CDR3 region: CASSFSGQYAGELFF. CDR3 nucleotides: TGCGCCAGCAGCTTTTCGGGACAGTATGCCGGGGAGCTGTTTTTT.

The chain carries TRBV5-6 and TRBJ2-2, with 8 bases that match TRBD2. V gave up 1 base and J gave up 3 bases; unmatched junction bases: 5. From germline, CDR1 is SGHDT and CDR2 YYEEEE. There are 16 residues in the CDR3. Here the CDR3 reads CASSLLGGADTGELFF. The CDR3 DNA follows: TGTGCCAGCAGCTTGCTCGGGGGGGCCGACACCGGGGAGCTGTTTTTT.

This clone was recorded a few times. V gene TRBV5-5 combines with J gene TRBJ2-5, with 10 bases lining up with TRBD2. J gave up 2 bases and V 3 bases, and 4 bases lay outside the gene matches. CDR1 SGHKS and CDR2 YYEKEE come from the germline V gene (reference sequence). The CDR3 is 15 residues long. The chain's CDR3 is CASSSLAGGQETQYF. CDR3 in DNA: TGTGCCAGCAGCTCCTTAGCGGGGGGACAAGAGACCCAGTACTTC.

V usage is TRBV5-6 and J usage is TRBJ1-5, with D perhaps TRBD1 (5 bases). V was trimmed by 4 bases and J by 5 bases, leaving 16 bases between them. Per germline, CDR1 SGHDT and CDR2 YYEEEE. This CDR3 region has 15 residues. The CDR3 coding sequence is TGTGCCAGCAGCACACAAGGACAATTGTATCAGCCCCAGCATTTT. It is translated as CASSTQGQLYQPQHF. Looking up the rest from reference TRBV5-6 and TRBJ1-5 gives the full variable domain: DAGVTQSPTHLIKTRGQQVTLRCSPKSGHDTVSWYQQALGQGPQFIFQYYEEEERQRGNFPDRFSGHQFPNYSSELNVNALLLGDSALYLCASSTQGQLYQPQHFGDGTRLSIL.

The chain couples TRBV2 to TRBJ1-5, with a tentative D call TRBD1 (6 bases). CDR1 is SNHLY, CDR2 FYNNEI, per germline. The CDR3 runs to 13 residues. Trimming pared 6 bases from V and 4 bases from J, leaving 10 bases between. The CDR3 protein is CASSAGANQPQHF. As DNA, the CDR3 is TGTGCCAGCAGCGCGGGGGCTAATCAGCCCCAGCATTTT.

This chain joins TRBV28 and TRBJ2-2; D may be TRBD1 (6 bases). Germline CDR1 is MDHEN and CDR2 is SYDVKM. V lost 7 bases to trimming and J lost 1 base, with 10 bases between them. This CDR3 is built from 14 residues. For the CDR3, the DNA is TGTGCCAGCACTCAGGGGAAGAACACCGGGGAGCTGTTTTTT. The encoded protein is CASTQGKNTGELFF. Looking up the rest from reference TRBV28 and TRBJ2-2 gives the full variable domain: DVKVTQSSRYLVKRTGEKVFLECVQDMDHENMFWYRQDPGLGLRLIYFSYDVKMKEKGDIPEGYSVSREKKERFSLILESASTNQTSMYLCASTQGKNTGELFFGEGSRLTVL.

The chain couples TRBV27 to TRBJ2-3, with 7 bases aligning to TRBD2. The CDR3 runs 14 residues. Trimming cost V 7 bases and J 1 base; bases outside gene matches: 5. Germline CDR1 and CDR2: MNHEY and SMNVEV (reference sequence). The CDR3 here is CASIGGTRTDTQYF. The CDR3 nucleotides read TGTGCCAGCATCGGGGGGACCCGCACAGATACGCAGTATTTT.

V usage is TRBV10-2 and J usage is TRBJ1-6; TRBD1 is a possible D gene (5 bases). Germline-derived CDR1 and CDR2 are WSHSY and SAAADI. Trimming cost V 0 bases and J 9 bases, with 9 bases left between them. This CDR3 has 14 amino acids. CDR3 protein: CASSESTGSSPLHF. The CDR3 coding sequence is TGCGCCAGCAGTGAGTCAACAGGTTCTTCACCCCTCCACTTT.

The J gene is TRBJ2-5, the V gene TRBV7-2; no clear D. Trimming cost V 2 bases and J 7 bases, with 11 bases left between them. This CDR3 contains 13 residues. Germline CDR1 is SGHTA and CDR2 is FQGNSA. The CDR3 bases are TGTGCCAGCAGCTTATTATCTACCGGGACCCAGTACTTC. As protein: CASSLLSTGTQYF.

This CDR3 is CASSRGNNRGYNEQFF. The CDR3 DNA reads TGTGCCAGCAGCAGGGGGAACAATCGGGGCTACAATGAGCAGTTCTTC. J is TRBJ2-1 and V is TRBV5-8; D is perhaps TRBD1 (6 bases). V lost 4 bases, J lost 3 bases, and 17 bases lay in between. This CDR3 has 16 amino acids. Germline lookup yields CDR1 SGHTS and CDR2 YDEGEE.

This chain uses TRBV14 with TRBJ1-6, with D hard to call. The CDR3 sequence is 13 residues long. The ends were cut back, 4 bases at V and 9 bases at J, with 10 bases in the middle. Looked up from germline, CDR1 is SGHDN and CDR2 is FVKESK. The CDR3 DNA follows: TGTGCCAGCAGCCCGCAGGCAGCTTCACCCCTCCACTTT. It is translated as CASSPQAASPLHF.

The chain recombines TRBV18 with TRBJ2-7, with TRBD1 matching 7 bases. The V segment lost 0 bases and the J segment 5 bases; nucleotides outside the gene matches: 10. Germline V CDR1 and CDR2: KGHSH, LQKENI. The CDR3 loop spans 16 amino acids. In nucleotides, the CDR3 is TGTGCCAGCTCACCACCGCGCGCAGGGGGTTTCGACGAGCAGTACTTC. Protein: CASSPPRAGGFDEQYF.

Regarding this clone: One end of the junction is discordant with germline, which a read error may explain. This sequence joins TRBV6-5 and TRBJ2-7; D perhaps matches TRBD2 (5 bases). Germline V gene lookup returns CDR1 MNHEY and CDR2 SVGAGI. This CDR3 contains 13 residues. In DNA form, the CDR3 reads TGTGCCAGCAGTTACGCTTCGGGATGGGCTTTGCACTTC. Protein sequence: CASSYASGWALHF.

The gene calls are TRBV7-9 and TRBJ2-7; D possibly corresponds to TRBD1 (6 bases). Deletions cut 5 bases from V and 0 bases from J, with 20 bases between. Germline loops: CDR1 SEHNR, CDR2 FQNEAQ (reference sequence). This CDR3 contains 17 residues. CDR3 sequence: CASSGGYREASSYEQYF. CDR3 DNA sequence: TGTGCCAGCAGCGGTGGGTACAGGGAAGCAAGCTCCTACGAGCAGTACTTC.

The chain couples TRBV7-9 to TRBJ2-1; 9 bases line up with TRBD1. With 6 bases clipped from V and 3 bases from J, the junction kept 3 bases outside the gene matches. The CDR3 extends over 14 amino acids. From germline, CDR1 is SEHNR and CDR2 FQNEAQ (reference sequence). This CDR3 is CASSGQGHYNEQFF. The CDR3 region has the DNA TGTGCCAGCAGTGGACAGGGGCACTACAATGAGCAGTTCTTC.

The chain has TRBV2 and TRBJ2-3; possible D gene TRBD1, 6 bases. Germline V gene sequence: CDR1 SNHLY, CDR2 FYNNEI. CDR3 length: 13 residues. Trimming cost V 6 bases and J 3 bases, with 10 bases left between them. The CDR3 loop is CASSTGRTDTQYF. The CDR3 region has the DNA TGTGCCAGCAGCACAGGGCGGACAGATACGCAGTATTTT.

The V and J genes are TRBV7-9 and TRBJ2-5, with D maybe TRBD1 (5 bases). The CDR3 is 13 amino acids. Germline CDR1 reads SEHNR; CDR2 reads FQNEAQ (reference sequence). The V end was cut by 3 bases, the J end by 3 bases, with 8 bases between. In nucleotides, the CDR3 is TGTGCCAGCAGCTTCGCAGGGAAAGAGACCCAGTACTTC. Translating gives CASSFAGKETQYF.

In this sample, this clone turned up a few times. The chain carries TRBV9 and TRBJ1-2; 8 bases match TRBD1. Germline V lookup: CDR1 SGDLS, CDR2 YYNGEE. The V and J ends lost 0 bases and 4 bases, in that order; junction bases with no gene match: 5. The CDR3 contains 15 residues. The CDR3 loop is CASSVGGQGSYGYTF. The CDR3 nucleotides are TGTGCCAGCAGCGTAGGTGGACAGGGCTCCTATGGCTACACCTTC. The full variable domain, completed using reference TRBV9 and TRBJ1-2, is DSGVTQTPKHLITATGQRVTLRCSPRSGDLSVYWYQQSLDQGLQFLIQYYNGEERAKGNILERFSAQQFPDLHSELNLSSLELGDSALYFCASSVGGQGSYGYTFGSGTRLTVV.